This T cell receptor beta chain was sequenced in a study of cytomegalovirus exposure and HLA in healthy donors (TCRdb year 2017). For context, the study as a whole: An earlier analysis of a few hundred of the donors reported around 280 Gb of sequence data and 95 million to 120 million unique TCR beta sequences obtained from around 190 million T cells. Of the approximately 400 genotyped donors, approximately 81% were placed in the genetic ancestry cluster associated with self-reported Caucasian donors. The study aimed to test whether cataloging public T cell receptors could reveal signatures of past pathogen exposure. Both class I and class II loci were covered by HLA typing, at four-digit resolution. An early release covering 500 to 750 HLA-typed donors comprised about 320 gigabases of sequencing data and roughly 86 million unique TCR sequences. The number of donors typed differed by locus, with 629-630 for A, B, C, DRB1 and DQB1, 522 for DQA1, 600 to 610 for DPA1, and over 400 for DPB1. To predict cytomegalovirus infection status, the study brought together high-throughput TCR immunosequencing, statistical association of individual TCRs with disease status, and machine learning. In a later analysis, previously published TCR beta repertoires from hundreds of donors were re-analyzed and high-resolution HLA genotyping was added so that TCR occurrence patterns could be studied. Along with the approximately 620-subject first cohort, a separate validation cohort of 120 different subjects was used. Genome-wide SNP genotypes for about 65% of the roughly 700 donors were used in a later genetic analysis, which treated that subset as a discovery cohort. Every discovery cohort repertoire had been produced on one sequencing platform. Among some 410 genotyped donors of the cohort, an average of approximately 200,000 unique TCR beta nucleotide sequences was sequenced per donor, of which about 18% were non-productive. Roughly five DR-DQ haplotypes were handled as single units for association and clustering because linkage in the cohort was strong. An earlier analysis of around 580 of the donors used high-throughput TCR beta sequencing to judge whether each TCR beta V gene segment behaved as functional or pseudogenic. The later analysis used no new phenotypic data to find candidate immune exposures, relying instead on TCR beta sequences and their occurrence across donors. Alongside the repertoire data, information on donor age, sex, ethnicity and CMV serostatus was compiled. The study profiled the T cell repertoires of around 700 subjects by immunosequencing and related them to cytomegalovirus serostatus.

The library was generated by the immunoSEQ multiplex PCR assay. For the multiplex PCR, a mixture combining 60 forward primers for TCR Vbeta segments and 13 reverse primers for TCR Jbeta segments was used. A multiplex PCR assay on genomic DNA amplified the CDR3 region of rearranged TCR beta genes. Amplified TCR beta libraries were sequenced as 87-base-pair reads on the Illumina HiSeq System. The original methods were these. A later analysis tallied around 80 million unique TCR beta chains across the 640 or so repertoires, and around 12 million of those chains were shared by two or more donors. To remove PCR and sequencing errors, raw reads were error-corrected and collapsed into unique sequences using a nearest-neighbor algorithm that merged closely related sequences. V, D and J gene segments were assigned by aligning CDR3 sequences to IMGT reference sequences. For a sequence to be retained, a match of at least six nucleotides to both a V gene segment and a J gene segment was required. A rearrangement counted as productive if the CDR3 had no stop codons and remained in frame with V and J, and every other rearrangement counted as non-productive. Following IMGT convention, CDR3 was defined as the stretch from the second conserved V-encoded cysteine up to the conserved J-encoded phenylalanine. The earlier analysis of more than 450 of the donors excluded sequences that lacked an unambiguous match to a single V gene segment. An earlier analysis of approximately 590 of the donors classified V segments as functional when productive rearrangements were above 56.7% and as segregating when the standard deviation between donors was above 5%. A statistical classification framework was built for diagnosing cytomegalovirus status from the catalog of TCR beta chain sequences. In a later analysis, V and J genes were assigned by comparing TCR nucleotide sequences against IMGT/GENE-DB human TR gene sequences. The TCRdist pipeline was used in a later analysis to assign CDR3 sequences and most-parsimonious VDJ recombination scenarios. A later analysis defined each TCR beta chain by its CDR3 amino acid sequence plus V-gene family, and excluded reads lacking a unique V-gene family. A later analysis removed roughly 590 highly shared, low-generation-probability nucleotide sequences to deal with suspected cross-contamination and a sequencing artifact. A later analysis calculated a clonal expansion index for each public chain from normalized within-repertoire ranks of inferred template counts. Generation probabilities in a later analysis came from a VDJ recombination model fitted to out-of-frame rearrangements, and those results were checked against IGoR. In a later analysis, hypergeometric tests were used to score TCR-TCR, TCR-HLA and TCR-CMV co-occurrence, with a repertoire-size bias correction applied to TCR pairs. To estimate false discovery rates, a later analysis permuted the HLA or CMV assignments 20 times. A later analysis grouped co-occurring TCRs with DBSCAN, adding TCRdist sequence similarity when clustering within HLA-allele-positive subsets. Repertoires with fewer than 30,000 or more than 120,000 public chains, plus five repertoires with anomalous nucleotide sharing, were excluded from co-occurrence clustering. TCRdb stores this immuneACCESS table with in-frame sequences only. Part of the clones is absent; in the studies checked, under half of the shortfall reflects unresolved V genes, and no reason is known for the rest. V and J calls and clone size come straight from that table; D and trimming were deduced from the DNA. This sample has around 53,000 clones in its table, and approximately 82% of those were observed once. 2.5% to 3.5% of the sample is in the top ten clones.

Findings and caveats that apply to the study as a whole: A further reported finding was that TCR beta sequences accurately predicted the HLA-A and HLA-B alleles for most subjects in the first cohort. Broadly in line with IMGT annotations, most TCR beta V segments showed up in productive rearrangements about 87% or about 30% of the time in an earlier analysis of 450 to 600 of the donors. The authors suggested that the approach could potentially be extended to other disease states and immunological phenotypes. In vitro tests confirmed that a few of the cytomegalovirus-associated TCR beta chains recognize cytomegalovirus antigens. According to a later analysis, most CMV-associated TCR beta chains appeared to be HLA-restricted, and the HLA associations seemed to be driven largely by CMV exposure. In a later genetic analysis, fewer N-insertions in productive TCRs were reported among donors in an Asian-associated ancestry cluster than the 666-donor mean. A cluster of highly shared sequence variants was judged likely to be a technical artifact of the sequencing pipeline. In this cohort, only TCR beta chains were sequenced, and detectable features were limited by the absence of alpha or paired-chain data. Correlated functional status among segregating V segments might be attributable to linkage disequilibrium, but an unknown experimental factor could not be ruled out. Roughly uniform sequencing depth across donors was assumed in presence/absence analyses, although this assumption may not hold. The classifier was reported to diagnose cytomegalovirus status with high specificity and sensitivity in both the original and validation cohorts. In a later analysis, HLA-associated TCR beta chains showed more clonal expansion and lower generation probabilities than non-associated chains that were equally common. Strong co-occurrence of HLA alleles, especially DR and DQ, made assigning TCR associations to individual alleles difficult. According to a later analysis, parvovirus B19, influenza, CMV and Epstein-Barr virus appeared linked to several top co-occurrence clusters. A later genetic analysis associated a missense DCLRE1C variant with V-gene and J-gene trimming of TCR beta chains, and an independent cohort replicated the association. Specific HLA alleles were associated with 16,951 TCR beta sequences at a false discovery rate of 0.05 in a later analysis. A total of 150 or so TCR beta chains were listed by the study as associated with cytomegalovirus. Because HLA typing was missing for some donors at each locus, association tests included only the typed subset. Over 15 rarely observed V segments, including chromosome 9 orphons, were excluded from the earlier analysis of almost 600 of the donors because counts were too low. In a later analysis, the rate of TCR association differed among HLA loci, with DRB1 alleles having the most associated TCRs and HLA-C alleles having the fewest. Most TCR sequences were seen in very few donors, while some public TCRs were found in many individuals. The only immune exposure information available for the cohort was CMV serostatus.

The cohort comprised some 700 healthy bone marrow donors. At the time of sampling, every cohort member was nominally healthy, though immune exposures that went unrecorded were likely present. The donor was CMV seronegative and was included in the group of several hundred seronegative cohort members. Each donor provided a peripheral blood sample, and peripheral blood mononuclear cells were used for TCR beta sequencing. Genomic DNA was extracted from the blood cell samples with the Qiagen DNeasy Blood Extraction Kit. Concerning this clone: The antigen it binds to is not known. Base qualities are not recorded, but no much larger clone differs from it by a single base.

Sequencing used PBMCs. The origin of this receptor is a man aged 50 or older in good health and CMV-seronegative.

CDR3 protein: CASKFSANYGYTF. The nucleotide sequence is TGTGCCAGCAAATTTTCTGCTAACTATGGCTACACCTTC. This chain is built from TRBV2 and TRBJ1-2, with an unclear D gene assignment. The CDR3 has 13 amino acids, counting the end cysteine and phenylalanine. The retained sequence is limited to the CDR3, 39 bases, with the frame set at the first base. The trim is 7 bases for V and 0 bases for J, with a gap of 9 bases between the germline ends. Via the germline V gene, CDR1 is SNHLY and CDR2 FYNNEI.